This is a list of T cell receptor beta chains from one sample in a study of shared clonotypes between healthy human individuals. Generated by immunoSEQ multiplex PCR, the TCRdb table keeps only in-frame clones and is missing some. The sample includes 550,000 to 750,000 clones, roughly 95% seen only once; the top ten take about 0.11%. The specimen sequenced was naive CD8+ T cells sorted from blood. The receptors originated from a woman aged 25 to 39 in good health. Each CDR3 is given with its conserved first and last residue. The order of the fields is V gene, J gene, D gene, clone size, CDR3 protein, CDR3 DNA. A D gene is named only where the DNA matches it firmly. Rows may omit the clone size; those that give it use once, few, many or a size class.

v_call: TRBV6-5; j_call: TRBJ2-7; d_call: TRBD2; clone_size: NA; cdr3_aa: CASSYSGTSEAYEQYF; cdr3_nt: TGTGCCAGCAGTTACAGCGGGACTAGCGAGGCCTACGAGCAGTACTTC
v_call: TRBV11-2; j_call: TRBJ2-1; d_call: NA; clone_size: NA; cdr3_aa: CASTLGGNEQFF; cdr3_nt: TGTGCCAGCACTCTAGGGGGTAATGAGCAGTTCTTC
v_call: TRBV10-1; j_call: TRBJ2-3; d_call: NA; clone_size: once; cdr3_aa: CASSDDRGSTDTQYF; cdr3_nt: TGCGCCAGCAGTGATGACCGGGGATCGACAGATACGCAGTATTTT
v_call: TRBV28; j_call: TRBJ2-5; d_call: TRBD1; clone_size: NA; cdr3_aa: CASSFWGQGSGTQYF; cdr3_nt: TGTGCCAGCAGTTTTTGGGGACAGGGGTCCGGGACCCAGTACTTC
v_call: TRBV11-2; j_call: TRBJ1-2; d_call: NA; clone_size: NA; cdr3_aa: CASSLVGDYGYTF; cdr3_nt: TGTGCCAGCAGCTTAGTCGGGGACTATGGCTACACCTTC
v_call: TRBV19; j_call: TRBJ2-1; d_call: NA; clone_size: NA; cdr3_aa: CASSILGGINEQFF; cdr3_nt: TGTGCCAGTAGTATTCTCGGGGGCATCAATGAGCAGTTCTTC
v_call: TRBV15; j_call: TRBJ2-1; d_call: TRBD2; clone_size: NA; cdr3_aa: CATSELAGDYNEQFF; cdr3_nt: TGTGCCACCAGCGAGTTAGCGGGGGATTACAATGAGCAGTTCTTC
v_call: TRBV30; j_call: TRBJ1-1; d_call: NA; clone_size: NA; cdr3_aa: CAWSVAGTTEAFF; cdr3_nt: TGTGCCTGGAGTGTAGCGGGGACCACTGAAGCTTTCTTT
v_call: TRBV7-9; j_call: TRBJ2-2; d_call: NA; clone_size: once; cdr3_aa: CASSHPEGLNTGELFF; cdr3_nt: TGTGCCAGCAGCCATCCAGAAGGGTTGAACACCGGGGAGCTGTTTTTT
v_call: TRBV9; j_call: TRBJ2-2; d_call: NA; clone_size: NA; cdr3_aa: CASSPGVSPRRAGELFF; cdr3_nt: TGTGCCAGCAGCCCAGGGGTCTCCCCGCGGAGGGCCGGGGAGCTGTTTTTT
v_call: TRBV7-9; j_call: TRBJ1-4; d_call: NA; clone_size: once; cdr3_aa: CASSLAELIPGELFF; cdr3_nt: TGTGCCAGCAGCTTAGCCGAATTGATTCCGGGGGAACTGTTTTTT
v_call: TRBV11-2; j_call: TRBJ2-3; d_call: TRBD2; clone_size: NA; cdr3_aa: CASSLRTSGPTDTQYF; cdr3_nt: TGTGCCAGCAGCTTAAGGACTAGCGGTCCCACAGATACGCAGTATTTT
v_call: TRBV9; j_call: TRBJ2-1; d_call: TRBD2; clone_size: NA; cdr3_aa: CASSVGGLEKFF; cdr3_nt: TGTGCCAGCAGCGTAGGCGGACTAGAAAAGTTCTTC
v_call: TRBV27; j_call: TRBJ2-7; d_call: TRBD1; clone_size: NA; cdr3_aa: CASSLAGGPYEQYF; cdr3_nt: TGTGCCAGCAGTTTAGCAGGGGGCCCCTACGAGCAGTACTTC
v_call: TRBV2; j_call: TRBJ2-1; d_call: NA; clone_size: NA; cdr3_aa: CASSLGFQFF; cdr3_nt: TGTGCCAGCAGTCTGGGATTCCAGTTCTTC
v_call: TRBV19; j_call: TRBJ1-3; d_call: NA; clone_size: NA; cdr3_aa: CASSILASPSGNTIYF; cdr3_nt: TGTGCCAGTAGTATACTTGCGTCACCCTCTGGAAACACCATATATTTT
v_call: TRBV4-1; j_call: TRBJ2-3; d_call: NA; clone_size: once; cdr3_aa: CASSQAGSTDTQYF; cdr3_nt: TGCGCCAGCAGCCAAGCCGGAAGCACAGATACGCAGTATTTT
v_call: TRBV28; j_call: TRBJ1-1; d_call: NA; clone_size: NA; cdr3_aa: CASSLMGIRTVKKGNTEAFF; cdr3_nt: TGTGCCAGCAGTTTAATGGGGATACGGACAGTTAAGAAGGGGAACACTGAAGCTTTCTTT
v_call: TRBV27; j_call: TRBJ2-1; d_call: NA; clone_size: NA; cdr3_aa: CASSEGGEQFF; cdr3_nt: TGTGCCAGCAGCGAGGGGGGTGAGCAGTTCTTC
v_call: TRBV15; j_call: TRBJ2-1; d_call: NA; clone_size: NA; cdr3_aa: CATSRRHPGSSYNEQFF; cdr3_nt: TGTGCCACCAGCAGGCGACACCCAGGAAGCTCCTACAATGAGCAGTTCTTC
v_call: TRBV7-8; j_call: TRBJ2-3; d_call: NA; clone_size: once; cdr3_aa: CASSLALTVSSTDTQYF; cdr3_nt: TGTGCCAGCAGCTTAGCGCTAACGGTTTCTAGCACAGATACGCAGTATTTT
v_call: TRBV13; j_call: TRBJ1-1; d_call: TRBD1; clone_size: NA; cdr3_aa: CASSPTRGGVAFF; cdr3_nt: TGTGCCAGCAGCCCAACCAGGGGGGGGGTAGCTTTCTTT
v_call: TRBV6-6; j_call: TRBJ2-3; d_call: NA; clone_size: NA; cdr3_aa: CASSSQNTDTQYF; cdr3_nt: TGTGCCAGCAGTTCCCAGAATACAGATACGCAGTATTTT
v_call: TRBV19; j_call: TRBJ1-5; d_call: NA; clone_size: once; cdr3_aa: CASALDREEPQHF; cdr3_nt: TGTGCCAGCGCCTTGGACCGCGAGGAGCCCCAGCATTTT
v_call: TRBV27; j_call: TRBJ2-7; d_call: NA; clone_size: NA; cdr3_aa: CASSPTGSEQYF; cdr3_nt: TGTGCCAGCAGTCCCACAGGGTCCGAGCAGTACTTC
v_call: TRBV21-1; j_call: TRBJ2-7; d_call: NA; clone_size: once; cdr3_aa: CASSKPGGPSYEQYF; cdr3_nt: TGTGCCAGCAGCAAGCCCGGGGGACCCTCCTACGAGCAGTACTTC
v_call: TRBV4-1; j_call: TRBJ1-2; d_call: TRBD1; clone_size: NA; cdr3_aa: CASSQETGGEIYGYTF; cdr3_nt: TGCGCCAGCAGCCAGGAGACAGGGGGCGAAATCTATGGCTACACCTTC
v_call: TRBV27; j_call: TRBJ1-1; d_call: TRBD1; clone_size: NA; cdr3_aa: CASSKTGANTEAFF; cdr3_nt: TGTGCCAGCAGTAAGACAGGGGCGAACACTGAAGCTTTCTTT
v_call: TRBV6-6; j_call: TRBJ1-3; d_call: NA; clone_size: NA; cdr3_aa: CASSEWAFSGNTIYF; cdr3_nt: TGTGCCAGCAGTGAGTGGGCCTTCTCTGGAAACACCATATATTTT
v_call: TRBV28; j_call: TRBJ2-7; d_call: NA; clone_size: NA; cdr3_aa: CASSLNTGRGHEQYF; cdr3_nt: TGTGCCAGTAGTTTAAATACAGGGAGGGGTCACGAGCAGTACTTC
v_call: TRBV27; j_call: TRBJ1-1; d_call: NA; clone_size: NA; cdr3_aa: CASYTLPKGPVMNTEAFF; cdr3_nt: TGTGCCAGCTACACCCTACCAAAAGGACCGGTAATGAACACTGAAGCTTTCTTT
v_call: TRBV30; j_call: TRBJ1-4; d_call: NA; clone_size: NA; cdr3_aa: CAWSPRGETNEKLFF; cdr3_nt: TGTGCCTGGAGTCCTCGGGGAGAGACTAATGAAAAACTGTTTTTT
v_call: TRBV27; j_call: TRBJ2-7; d_call: NA; clone_size: NA; cdr3_aa: CASRQGAHKGEQYF; cdr3_nt: TGTGCCAGCAGACAAGGGGCCCACAAGGGCGAGCAGTACTTC
v_call: TRBV11-2; j_call: TRBJ2-7; d_call: NA; clone_size: NA; cdr3_aa: CASSLGPGTSSYEQYF; cdr3_nt: TGTGCCAGCAGCTTAGGCCCCGGGACATCCTCCTACGAGCAGTACTTC
v_call: TRBV4-1; j_call: TRBJ1-1; d_call: NA; clone_size: NA; cdr3_aa: CASSHNPAPLRGSLNTEAFF; cdr3_nt: TGCGCCAGCAGCCACAATCCCGCCCCACTCAGGGGCTCACTGAACACTGAAGCTTTCTTT
v_call: TRBV7-9; j_call: TRBJ1-1; d_call: NA; clone_size: NA; cdr3_aa: CASSFGSATEAFF; cdr3_nt: TGTGCCAGCAGCTTTGGGTCTGCCACTGAAGCTTTCTTT
v_call: TRBV9; j_call: TRBJ1-1; d_call: NA; clone_size: NA; cdr3_aa: CASSAGPEGEAFF; cdr3_nt: TGTGCCAGCAGCGCCGGACCGGAGGGTGAAGCTTTCTTT
v_call: TRBV28; j_call: TRBJ1-5; d_call: TRBD1; clone_size: NA; cdr3_aa: CASSLRTGNQPQHF; cdr3_nt: TGTGCCAGCAGTTTAAGGACAGGAAATCAGCCCCAGCATTTT
v_call: TRBV29-1; j_call: TRBJ2-7; d_call: TRBD2; clone_size: NA; cdr3_aa: CSVSGTSVPTYEQYF; cdr3_nt: TGCAGCGTATCCGGGACTAGCGTACCTACCTACGAGCAGTACTTC